This T cell receptor (beta chain) was recorded in a study of monozygotic twins with inflammatory bowel disease. Study outcomes and limitations: Healthy twins shared more clonotypes with others than IBD patients, most markedly active ones. Added variability in patient repertoires may stem from differing immunosuppressive treatments.

Concerning this clonotype itself: What it recognizes is unknown.

Every TCR library drew on approximately 3.5 ug of total RNA. Two nested PCRs, roughly 17 and 9 cycles, amplified TCRalpha and TCRbeta cDNA. TCRdb reanalyzed the 5' RACE reads, giving one entry per CDR3 protein sequence and no DNA. The sample shows some 300,000 distinct CDR3 sequences, and 5.6% sits with its ten largest clones. The germline V gene has CDR1 SGHAT and CDR2 FQDESV (reference sequence). The CDR3 length is 15 residues. J is TRBJ2-3 and V is TRBV11-1; TCRdb's D call of TRBD1 is untestable without DNA. Input material: blood. The origin of this receptor is a human donor with ulcerative colitis or Crohn's disease, or a healthy co-twin of an affected twin (not recorded which). CDR3 protein: CASSLARGNTDTQYF.